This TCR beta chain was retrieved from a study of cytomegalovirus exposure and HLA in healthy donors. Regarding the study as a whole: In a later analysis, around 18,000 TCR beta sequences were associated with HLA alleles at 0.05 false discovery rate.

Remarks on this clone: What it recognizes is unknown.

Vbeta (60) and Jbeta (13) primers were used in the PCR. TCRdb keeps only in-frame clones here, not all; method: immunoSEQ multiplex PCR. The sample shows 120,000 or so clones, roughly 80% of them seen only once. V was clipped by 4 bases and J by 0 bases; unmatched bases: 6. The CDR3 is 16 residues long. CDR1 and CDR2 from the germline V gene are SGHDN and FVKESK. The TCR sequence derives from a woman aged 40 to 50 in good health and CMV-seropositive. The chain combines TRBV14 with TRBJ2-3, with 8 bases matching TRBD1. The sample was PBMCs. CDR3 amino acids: CASSLTRTGSTDTQYF. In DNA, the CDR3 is TGTGCCAGCAGCCTAACTAGGACAGGGAGCACAGATACGCAGTATTTT.